The 2 T cell receptor beta chains given below trace back to one sample, sequenced in a study of cytomegalovirus exposure and HLA in healthy donors. 13 Jbeta primers and 60 Vbeta primers were used for the PCR. Some clones are missing from TCRdb's copy, which holds only in-frame ones; the method was immunoSEQ multiplex PCR. The data show 150,000 to 200,000 clones, roughly four fifths seen once. Sample: PBMCs. The receptors come from a man over 45 in good health and CMV-seropositive.

V is TRBV4-1 and J is TRBJ1-1; no definite D call. Trimming pared 3 bases from V and 0 bases from J, leaving 14 bases between. This CDR3 region has 16 residues. The V gene's germline CDR1 is MGHRA and CDR2 YSYEKL. The chain's CDR3 is CASSHIHSRMNTEAFF. CDR3 sequence (DNA): TGCGCCAGCAGCCACATACACAGCCGTATGAACACTGAAGCTTTCTTT.

The rearrangement uses TRBV6-5 and TRBJ1-5, with D perhaps TRBD1 (6 bases). The germline V gene encodes CDR1 MNHEY and CDR2 SVGAGI. This CDR3 is built from 15 residues. V was trimmed by 6 bases and J by 1 base, leaving 13 bases between them. CDR3 sequence: CASREARGSNQPQHF. Here the CDR3 DNA reads TGTGCCAGCAGAGAGGCCAGGGGAAGCAATCAGCCCCAGCATTTT.